The entry that follows covers one TCR beta chain sequence. Its antigen is unknown. The genomic DNA of each subset was split evenly across several immunoSEQ plates. Replicate PCRs from sorted subsets contained approximately 200 ng DNA, which is around 30,000 T cell genomes. Profiled with immunoSEQ multiplex PCR; TCRdb holds only in-frame clones, not every one. Of some 1.1 million clones listed, around three quarters were seen once; the top ten hold 0.89%. This entry belongs to a study of shared clonotypes between healthy human individuals. About the research overall: Donors had three CD4 naive, three CD4 memory, two CD8 naive and one CD8 memory plate apiece.

The study, taken as a whole, reports: The study sampled only blood, and tissue repertoires likely differ.

V was pared by 7 bases and J by 9 bases, with 13 bases between. Per germline, CDR1 LNHDA and CDR2 SQIVND (reference sequence). This CDR3 region has 12 residues. The source material was memory CD4+ T cells from PBMCs. Stated subset: CD45RA-negative fraction. The J gene is TRBJ2-1, the V gene TRBV19; D is possibly TRBD1 (6 bases). The sequence was obtained from a young man in good health. Some clones in this sample may be carry-over from other donors' samples. The CDR3 region is CASNQGYGEQFF. The CDR3 DNA is TGTGCCAGTAATCAGGGGTACGGTGAGCAGTTCTTC. The full variable domain, completed using reference TRBV19 and TRBJ2-1, is DGGITQSPKYLFRKEGQNVTLSCEQNLNHDAMYWYRQDPGQGLRLIYYSQIVNDFQKGDIAEGYSVSREKKESFPLTVTSAQKNPTAFYLCASNQGYGEQFFGPGTRLTVL.